This T cell receptor beta chain appears in the sequencing data of a study of blood T cells in healthy people across ages. This clonotype was counted a few times. A sample-barcoded 5' primer and a J-beta primer mix were used in a second PCR of about 6 to 12 cycles. Sequencing yielded, for each sample, at least 3 million paired-end reads carrying CDR3. TCRdb fed the 5' RACE reads into MiXCR, producing one record per CDR3 protein. The sample records hundreds of thousands of distinct CDR3 sequences, 40% to 65% being singletons. V lost 2 bases and J lost 8; bases outside the gene matches: 13. Germline V lookup: CDR1 SQVTM, CDR2 ANQGSEA. This CDR3 spans 15 amino acids.

The clonotype was recovered from a man older than 75 in good health. The chain joins TRBV29-1 to TRBJ1-2, with 8 bases matching TRBD1. Source material: blood. The CDR3 region has the DNA TGCAGCGTTGAAAGGCAGGGGGCGAGCCTCGGAGGCTACACCTTC. Protein sequence: CSVERQGASLGGYTF.